This TCR beta chain comes out of a study of blood T cell repertoires in COVID-19. Study as a whole: Donors in the United States, Italy and Spain gave samples during acute or convalescent COVID-19. PBMCs, B-cell-depleted T cells, or T cells provided the cDNA or gDNA that made up the material.

Recruited during active infection, patients (from Seattle) were subsequently followed longitudinally. The length of the CDR3 is 15 residues. The V segment lost 4 bases and the J segment 5 bases; nucleotides outside the gene matches: 2. CDR1 is LGHDT, CDR2 YNNKEL, per germline (reference sequence). This clone was recorded only once. Per the authors' pipeline: Cell counts per sample came from amplifying reference gene primers. Clones were read by immunoSEQ multiplex PCR, and TCRdb kept only the in-frame ones, dropping some. V, J and clone size reflect that table, while D and trimming were determined from the DNA. This sample has roughly 200,000 clones, with roughly four fifths found just once.

J is TRBJ2-5 and V is TRBV3-1 (or the pseudogene TRBV3-2); 15 bases agree with TRBD2. This sequence was found in an elderly woman with COVID-19, enrolled during active disease. Sequenced material: peripheral blood. CDR3 residues: CASSPGTSGRETQYF. The CDR3, as DNA: TGTGCCAGCAGCCCCGGGACTAGCGGGAGGGAGACCCAGTACTTC.